Listed below are T cell receptor beta chains from one sample, sequenced in a study of post-analysis software for immune sequencing data. One entry per CDR3 protein, called by TCRdb with MiXCR from the PCR reads. The profile shows 400,000 to 500,000 distinct CDR3 sequences, 39% of them singletons. The sequenced sample consisted of blood. The source of these receptors is a girl aged 2-9 years with multiple sclerosis. Each CDR3 is given with its conserved first and last residue. The D gene is left open where the match is weak. Clone size is shown for a subset of rows, as once, few, many or a class of expanded clone.

>.|TRBD1|TRBJ1-2|TRBV20-1
CSARALLTRGPGYTF
TGCAGTGCTAGAGCTCTACTGACAAGGGGGCCTGGCTACACCTTC
>.|TRBD1|TRBJ2-3|TRBV7-9
CASSYSWDSATDTQYF
TGTGCCAGCAGCTATTCGTGGGACAGCGCCACAGATACGCAGTATTTT
>.|.|TRBJ2-1|TRBV7-8
CASSRRGGYIKGSYNEQFF
TGTGCCAGCAGCCGTCGGGGTGGCTACATAAAAGGCTCCTACAATGAGCAGTTCTTC
>.|.|TRBJ1-5|TRBV4-1
CASSQEWTASNQPQHF
TGCGCCAGCAGCCAAGAGTGGACGGCTTCCAATCAGCCCCAGCATTTT
>once|.|TRBJ2-3|TRBV28
CALGRGVFDTDTQYF
TGTGCCCTGGGGCGAGGGGTCTTTGACACAGATACGCAGTATTTT
>.|.|TRBJ2-7|TRBV12-3/TRBV12-4
CASSLALRLVSPYKQYF
TGTGCCAGCAGTTTAGCGCTACGGCTAGTGTCTCCCTACAAGCAGTACTTC
>many|.|TRBJ2-5|TRBV29-1
CSVEGQGMETQYF
TGCAGCGTTGAAGGTCAGGGGATGGAGACCCAGTACTTC
>.|TRBD2|TRBJ2-5|TRBV29-1
CSVGVASGSWSQYF
TGCAGCGTTGGAGTCGCTAGCGGTTCCTGGTCCCAGTACTTC
>few|TRBD2|TRBJ2-1|TRBV7-9
CASSPPGLAGVDEQFF
TGTGCCAGCAGCCCCCCGGGACTAGCGGGAGTGGATGAGCAGTTCTTC
>.|TRBD2|TRBJ2-7|TRBV20-1
CSPKRGFKGEQYF
TGCAGTCCCAAGCGGGGTTTTAAGGGCGAGCAGTACTTC
>.|.|TRBJ2-2|TRBV12-3/TRBV12-4
CASSFQGSGELFF
TGTGCCAGCAGTTTCCAGGGGTCCGGGGAGCTGTTTTTT
>few|.|TRBJ2-3|TRBV6-6
CASSLELDTQYF
TGTGCCAGCAGTCTTGAGCTGGATACGCAGTATTTT
>.|.|TRBJ1-5|TRBV5-1
CASSLVGEINQPQHF
TGCGCCAGCAGCTTGGTCGGAGAGATCAATCAGCCCCAGCATTTT
>.|TRBD1|TRBJ1-1|TRBV5-1
CASSSGQEFMNTEAFF
TGCGCCAGCAGCTCTGGACAGGAGTTCATGAACACTGAAGCTTTCTTT
>.|TRBD1|TRBJ2-1|TRBV28
CASSSRQGRQFF
TGTGCCAGCAGTTCACGACAGGGTAGGCAGTTCTTC
>.|.|TRBJ1-4|TRBV9
CASSVRPNEKLFF
TGTGCCAGCAGCGTAAGGCCTAATGAAAAACTGTTTTTT
>.|.|TRBJ2-1|TRBV6-2/TRBV6-3
CASSLTGVHEQFF
TGTGCCAGCAGTTTGACGGGAGTTCATGAGCAGTTCTTC
>once|.|TRBJ2-5|TRBV12-3/TRBV12-4
CASSWQGRRETQYF
TGTGCCAGCAGTTGGCAGGGTCGAAGAGAGACCCAGTACTTC
>.|.|TRBJ2-1|TRBV9
CASSGGTNPNEQFF
TGTGCCAGCAGCGGAGGGACGAACCCCAATGAGCAGTTCTTC
>many|.|TRBJ1-2|TRBV7-2
CASSPTLYYGYTF
TGTGCCAGTTCCCCCACACTTTACTATGGCTACACCTTC
>.|TRBD2|TRBJ2-3|TRBV24-1
CATATGTTSTDTQYF
TGTGCCACTGCAACCGGGACTACTAGCACAGATACGCAGTATTTT
>once|.|TRBJ1-2|TRBV12-3/TRBV12-4
CASRTGHLGGYTF
TGTGCCAGCAGAACGGGACACCTGGGGGGCTACACCTTC
>.|TRBD1|TRBJ2-7|TRBV28
CASSFKGQIGYEQYF
TGTGCCAGCAGTTTTAAGGGACAGATCGGCTACGAGCAGTACTTC
>.|.|TRBJ1-6|TRBV6-5
CTSRGGGYSYNSPLHF
TGTACCAGCAGGGGAGGGGGTTACTCCTATAATTCACCCCTCCACTTT
>.|.|TRBJ2-3|TRBV7-2
CASSLVLDYITDTQYF
TGTGCCAGCAGCTTAGTATTAGACTACATCACAGATACGCAGTATTTT
>.|TRBD1|TRBJ1-1|TRBV7-3
CASSPNPDRLTEAFF
TGTGCCAGCAGCCCAAACCCGGACAGGCTAACTGAAGCTTTCTTT
>.|TRBD2|TRBJ2-7|TRBV4-2
CASSQDSAGAYEQYF
TGTGCCAGCAGCCAAGATTCAGCGGGAGCCTACGAGCAGTACTTC
>.|TRBD2|TRBJ2-3|TRBV20-1
CSASGRLSSTDTQYF
TGCAGTGCTAGCGGGAGGCTCTCTAGCACAGATACGCAGTATTTT
>few|.|TRBJ2-5|TRBV4-1
CASSQPLAFEQYF
TGCGCCAGCAGCCAACCCCTAGCATTTGAGCAGTACTTC
>.|TRBD2|TRBJ2-3|TRBV7-2
CVSSYGGGDTYF
TGTGTCAGCAGCTATGGGGGGGGAGATACGTATTTT
>few|TRBD2|TRBJ2-1|TRBV7-3
CASSSQPGLAGPYNEQFF
TGTGCCAGCAGCTCCCAACCGGGACTAGCGGGGCCCTACAATGAGCAGTTCTTC
>.|.|TRBJ2-5|TRBV18
CASSGRGGEETQYF
TGTGCCAGCTCTGGCCGAGGGGGGGAAGAGACCCAGTACTTC
>.|TRBD1|TRBJ2-5|TRBV24-1
CATSDATGKGTQYF
TGTGCCACCAGTGATGCGACAGGGAAGGGGACCCAGTACTTC
>.|.|TRBJ2-1|TRBV5-1
CASSLQAVSLNEQFF
TGCGCCAGCAGCTTGCAAGCGGTGTCCTTGAATGAGCAGTTCTTC
>few|TRBD2|TRBJ2-3|TRBV12-3/TRBV12-4
CASSLGTSGRQDTQYF
TGTGCCAGCAGTTTAGGGACTAGCGGGAGGCAAGATACGCAGTATTTT
>few|.|TRBJ1-4|TRBV6-6
CASSYSQGAGEKLFF
TGTGCCAGCAGTTACTCGCAGGGCGCGGGTGAAAAACTGTTTTTT
>.|.|TRBJ2-3|TRBV5-5
CASGDDRKSITDTQYF
TGTGCCAGCGGCGACGACAGAAAATCAATCACAGATACGCAGTATTTT